The T cell receptor (beta chain) under discussion was sequenced for a study of chemoradiotherapy in HPV16-positive cancers. At the level of the study: Candidate HPV-specific clones and shared TCR motifs came from two HPV16-positive patients. Findings of the study overall: During treatment, candidate HPV-specific clones and E7-related motifs expanded in tumor.

This table comes from immunoSEQ multiplex PCR, and its TCRdb copy is limited to in-frame clones, with some not included. Of 2,500 to 4,000 clones in the sample, roughly four fifths are singletons; the top ten hold approximately 17%. V shed 4 bases and J shed 6 bases, with 21 bases lying between them. Germline values: CDR1 MDHEN, CDR2 SYDVKM. The CDR3 is 16 amino acids. Worth noting for this clone: Its antigen remains unidentified.

The sequence derives from a human donor with HPV-associated anogenital cancer. The chain employs TRBV28 and TRBJ2-5, with D hard to call. Sequencing used tumor tissue, obtained from a patient who underwent chemoradiotherapy. The CDR3: CASSSLRTLSEQTQYF. The CDR3 DNA sequence: TGTGCCAGCAGTTCCCTAAGAACACTATCTGAGCAGACCCAGTACTTC.